The clone carrying this T cell receptor (beta chain) was recorded a few times. With a much larger clone just one base away, this may be a read error. RNA transcripts yielded amplified TCR beta CDR3 regions. The study used the HTBI primer set for a first-round RT-PCR of the TCR CDR3. TCRdb processed the multiplex PCR reads anew with MiXCR; each CDR3 protein has one entry. The data show about 480,000 distinct CDR3 sequences, with about 15% seen just once and 15% to 20% held by the top ten. These data originate in a study of T cells in Graves' hyperthyroidism and ophthalmopathy. This CDR3 comprises 14 residues. Per germline, CDR1 SNHLY and CDR2 FYNNEI.

The J gene is TRBJ1-4, the V gene TRBV2; TRBD1 is a possible D gene (6 bases). Source material: blood. The clonotype was recovered from a woman in her late teens or twenties with Graves' hyperthyroidism. CDR3 amino acids: CASTTQGLGEKLSF. The DNA of the CDR3 is TGTGCCAGCACGACACAGGGATTAGGAGAAAAACTGTCTTTT.